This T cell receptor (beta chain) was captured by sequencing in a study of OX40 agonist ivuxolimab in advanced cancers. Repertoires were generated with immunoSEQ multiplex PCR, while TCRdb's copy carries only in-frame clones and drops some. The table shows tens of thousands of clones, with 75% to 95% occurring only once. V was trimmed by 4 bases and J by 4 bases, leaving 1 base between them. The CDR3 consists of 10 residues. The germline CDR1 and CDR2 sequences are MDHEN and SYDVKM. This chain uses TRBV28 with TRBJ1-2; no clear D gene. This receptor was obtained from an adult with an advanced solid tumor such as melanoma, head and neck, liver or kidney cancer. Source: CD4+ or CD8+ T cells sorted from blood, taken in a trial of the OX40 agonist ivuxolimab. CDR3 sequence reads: CASSSYGYTF. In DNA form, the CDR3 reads TGTGCCAGCAGTTCCTATGGCTACACCTTC.